A single sample is the source of the 27 T cell receptor beta chains below, sequenced in a study of T cells in Graves' hyperthyroidism and ophthalmopathy. From RNA transcripts, TCR beta CDR3 regions were amplified. The TCR CDR3 was amplified in a first-round RT-PCR using the HTBI primer set. One entry per CDR3 protein, called by TCRdb with MiXCR from the multiplex PCR reads. The sample lists 500,000 or so distinct CDR3 sequences; roughly 15% were seen once. The sequencing sample was made of blood. Every receptor here comes from a woman younger than 30 with Graves' ophthalmopathy.

There are many counts of this clonotype. The chain is built from TRBV11-2 and TRBJ1-1, with a weak D call TRBD1 (5 bases). The V gene's germline CDR1 is SGHAT and CDR2 FQNNGV. The CDR3 totals 15 residues. V gave up 3 bases and J gave up 5 bases, with 16 bases separating them. CDR3 DNA: TGTGCCAGCAGCTTCCGTCTGGGTGGGGGAACTGAAGCTTTCTTT. Its translation is CASSFRLGGGTEAFF.

V gene TRBV5-1 combines with J gene TRBJ2-5; D unclear. The ends were cut back, 5 bases at V and 4 bases at J, with 12 bases in the middle. Germline V gene lookup returns CDR1 SGHRS and CDR2 YFSETQ. The CDR3 contains 13 residues. As DNA, the CDR3 is TGCGCCAGCAGGCAGGTAGTAAGAGAGACCCAGTACTTC. This gives the protein CASRQVVRETQYF.

This clonotype appeared many times. CDR3 protein: CASRQGPTTNEKLFF. CDR3 bases: TGTGCCAGCCGACAGGGGCCCACAACTAATGAAAAACTGTTTTTT. The chain employs TRBV2 and TRBJ1-4, with 8 bases aligning to TRBD1. This CDR3 region has 15 residues. The germline CDR1 and CDR2 sequences are SNHLY and FYNNEI. The V gene end was trimmed by 8 bases and the J gene end by 0 bases; junction bases not matched to a gene: 5.

The chain joins TRBV2 to TRBJ2-6; D may be TRBD1 (5 bases). Germline CDR1 and CDR2: SNHLY and FYNNEI. This CDR3 is 15 amino acids long. The germline V and J ends were trimmed by 7 bases and 0 bases, with 10 bases remaining between them. In DNA form, the CDR3 reads TGTGCCAGCATGGGGCTATCCTCTGGGGCCAACGTCCTGACTTTC. Translating gives CASMGLSSGANVLTF.

The table lists this clonotype with a few counts. The CDR3 here is CASSLFSQGVSYEQYF. Here the CDR3 DNA reads TGTGCCAGCAGTTTATTCTCGCAGGGGGTTTCCTACGAGCAGTACTTC. V usage is TRBV27 and J usage is TRBJ2-7, with 7 positions matching TRBD1. CDR1 MNHEY and CDR2 SMNVEV come from the germline V gene (reference sequence). CDR3 length: 16 residues. Trimming at V came to 1 base and at J to 1 base, leaving 7 bases not matched to a gene.

This clonotype occurred a few times. The V and J genes are TRBV5-6 and TRBJ2-1, with no clear D. Trimming took off 4 bases at V and 0 bases at J, with 14 bases between the two ends. Germline V gives CDR1 SGHDT, CDR2 YYEEEE. This CDR3 has 16 residues. This chain's CDR3 is CASSQAGIGSYNEQFF. In nucleotides, the CDR3 is TGTGCCAGCAGCCAGGCAGGCATCGGCTCCTACAATGAGCAGTTCTTC. The full variable domain, with the rest looked up from reference TRBV5-6 and TRBJ2-1, is DAGVTQSPTHLIKTRGQQVTLRCSPKSGHDTVSWYQQALGQGPQFIFQYYEEEERQRGNFPDRFSGHQFPNYSSELNVNALLLGDSALYLCASSQAGIGSYNEQFFGPGTRLTVL.

This clonotype was found many times. CDR3 sequence: CASRYRTSGRDYNEQFF. The CDR3 region has the DNA TGTGCCAGCAGATATCGGACTAGCGGGCGTGACTACAATGAGCAGTTCTTC. V gene TRBV28 combines with J gene TRBJ2-1, with TRBD2 matching over 11 bases. Germline V gives CDR1 MDHEN, CDR2 SYDVKM. The length of the CDR3 is 17 residues. The J segment lost 3 bases and the V segment lost 6 bases, leaving 10 bases of the junction unmatched.

Many counts were recorded for this clonotype. V usage is TRBV13 and J usage is TRBJ1-1, with D unclear. The CDR3 length is 10 residues. Trimming removed 5 bases at V and 6 bases at J, with 4 bases between. The germline V gene encodes CDR1 PRHDT and CDR2 FYEKMQ (reference sequence). The CDR3 loop is CASSLAEAFF. CDR3 DNA: TGTGCCAGCAGCCTAGCTGAAGCTTTCTTT.

This clonotype was detected only a few times. The CDR3 reads CASSLTQGLAADEQYF. The CDR3 nucleotides are TGTGCCAGCAGTTTAACACAGGGACTAGCGGCGGATGAGCAGTACTTC. V usage is TRBV27 and J usage is TRBJ2-7, with 11 bases matching TRBD2. CDR3 length: 16 amino acids. V was clipped by 2 bases and J by 7 bases; unmatched bases: 10. Germline-derived CDR1 and CDR2 are MNHEY and SMNVEV (reference sequence).

The table lists this clonotype with many counts. J is TRBJ1-5 and V is TRBV19; D possibly corresponds to TRBD1 (6 bases). The ends were cut back, 9 bases at V and 0 bases at J, with 12 bases in the middle. Per germline, CDR1 LNHDA and CDR2 SQIVND (reference sequence). The CDR3 runs to 14 residues. As DNA, the CDR3 is TGTGCCAGCTCCGGACAGTATAGCAATCAGCCCCAGCATTTT. Translating gives CASSGQYSNQPQHF.

This chain joins TRBV9 and TRBJ2-7; D unresolved. V lost 0 bases to trimming and J lost 7 bases, with 14 bases between them. The CDR3 consists of 14 residues. In germline, CDR1 is SGDLS, CDR2 YYNGEE. CDR3 coding DNA: TGTGCCAGCAGCGTAGGGGTCGGAGCCGGGGAGCAGTACTTC. Protein: CASSVGVGAGEQYF.

At least ten counts were recorded for this clonotype. The rearrangement joins TRBV27 to TRBJ2-5, with D maybe TRBD2 (7 bases). Looked up from germline, CDR1 is MNHEY and CDR2 is SMNVEV (reference sequence). V was clipped by 7 bases and J by 5 bases, with 20 bases between them. The length of the CDR3 is 15 residues. Here the CDR3 reads CASTGGGRGGETQYF. The CDR3 coding sequence is TGTGCCAGCACGGGAGGTGGCAGGGGCGGCGAGACCCAGTACTTC.

This clonotype was recorded at least ten times. The genes are TRBV7-6 and TRBJ2-7, with D possibly TRBD1 on 5 matching bases. The CDR3 consists of 15 residues. CDR1 and CDR2 (germline): SGHVS, FNYEAQ. The ends were cut back, 1 base at V and 6 bases at J, with 16 bases in the middle. The CDR3 sequence: CASSLDPGRVSEQYF. DNA for the CDR3: TGTGCCAGCAGCTTAGACCCCGGCAGGGTTTCCGAGCAGTACTTC. The full variable domain, with the rest looked up from reference TRBV7-6 and TRBJ2-7, is GAGVSQSPRYKVTKRGQDVALRCDPISGHVSLYWYRQALGQGPEFLTYFNYEAQQDKSGLPNDRFSAERPEGSISTLTIQRTEQRDSAMYRCASSLDPGRVSEQYFGPGTRLTVT.

This clonotype appeared many times. V usage is TRBV3-1 and J usage is TRBJ2-5; TRBD2 is a possible D gene (7 bases). Germline loops: CDR1 LGHDT, CDR2 YNNKEL (reference sequence). The CDR3 spans 11 residues. The V gene lost 1 base and the J gene lost 14 bases, with 11 bases spanning the gap. CDR3 DNA sequence: TGTGCCAGCAGCCAAGGAAGCGGGACATACTTC. The encoded protein is CASSQGSGTYF.

The rearrangement links TRBV29-1 to TRBJ2-2, with 7 bases fitting TRBD2. Germline assignment: CDR1 SQVTM and CDR2 ANQGSEA. V dropped 6 bases and J dropped 2; count of bases not matched to a gene: 15. This CDR3 is built from 17 residues. CDR3 region: CSVDGLGSGLNTGELFF. CDR3 nucleotide sequence: TGCAGCGTGGACGGACTAGGGAGCGGGCTTAACACCGGGGAGCTGTTTTTT.

This clonotype showed up many times. V and J are TRBV30 and TRBJ2-1; 10 bases are a match to TRBD1. This CDR3 has 11 residues. CDR1 is GTSNPN, CDR2 SVGIG, per germline (reference sequence). The junction had 4 bases not matched to a gene; V was cut back by 7 bases and J by 10 bases. The CDR3 DNA follows: TGTGCCTCGACAGGGGGCGCGGAGCAGTTCTTC. Protein sequence: CASTGGAEQFF. The variable domain in full, with the rest retrieved from reference TRBV30 and TRBJ2-1, is SQTIHQWPATLVQPVGSPLSLECTVEGTSNPNLYWYRQAAGRGLQLLFYSVGIGQISSEVPQNLSASRPQDRQFILSSKKLLLSDSGFYLCASTGGAEQFFGPGTRLTVL.

This clonotype was detected ten times or more. The rearrangement joins TRBV2 to TRBJ1-2; 10 bases align to TRBD1. CDR3 length equals 13 residues. The germline V gene has CDR1 SNHLY and CDR2 FYNNEI. J was trimmed by 8 bases and V by 10 bases; bases with no gene match: 10. The CDR3 coding sequence is TGTGCCATACACGTGACAGGGGGCAACGGCTACACCTTC. This encodes CAIHVTGGNGYTF.

This clonotype was seen more than once but under ten times. This sequence joins TRBV11-2 and TRBJ2-1; D gene unclear. CDR1 and CDR2 (germline): SGHAT, FQNNGV. V lost 2 bases to trimming and J lost 7 bases, with 12 bases between them. The CDR3 covers 14 residues. CDR3 DNA sequence: TGTGCCAGCAGCTTAAACCGCCAAATAAATGAGCAGTTCTTC. Translated, it gives CASSLNRQINEQFF. Variable domain in full (rest from reference TRBV11-2 and TRBJ2-1): EAGVAQSPRYKIIEKRQSVAFWCNPISGHATLYWYQQILGQGPKLLIQFQNNGVVDDSQLPKDRFSAERLKGVDSTLKIQPAKLEDSAVYLCASSLNRQINEQFFGPGTRLTVL.

The chain uses TRBV29-1 and TRBJ2-1, with TRBD2 matching over 8 bases. This CDR3 contains 14 residues. The V and J ends lost 6 bases and 2 bases, in that order; junction bases with no gene match: 6. Germline loops: CDR1 SQVTM, CDR2 ANQGSEA. CDR3 sequence (DNA): TGCAGCGTGCCAACTAGCGGCGCCTACAATGAGCAGTTCTTC. This encodes CSVPTSGAYNEQFF.

The V call is TRBV5-4, the J call TRBJ2-2; D perhaps matches TRBD2 (6 bases). The CDR3 has 16 amino acids. The V and J ends lost 2 bases and 6 bases respectively, with 17 bases between them. CDR1 and CDR2 (germline): SGHNT, YYREEE (reference sequence). The CDR3 loop reads CASSFGGLGPAGELFF. In nucleotides, the CDR3 is TGTGCCAGCAGCTTCGGGGGACTTGGTCCCGCCGGGGAGCTGTTTTTT.

The DNA for the CDR3 is TGTGCCAGCAGCCAAGATCTGTTCGGGAATCAGCCCCAGCATTTT. The encoded protein is CASSQDLFGNQPQHF. The chain has TRBV3-1 and TRBJ1-5; no clear D gene. This CDR3 has 15 amino acids. V lost 0 bases and J lost 4, with 10 bases in between. The V gene's germline CDR1 is LGHDT and CDR2 YNNKEL (reference sequence). Variable domain in full (rest from reference TRBV3-1 and TRBJ1-5): DTAVSQTPKYLVTQMGNDKSIKCEQNLGHDTMYWYKQDSKKFLKIMFSYNNKELIINETVPNRFSPKSPDKAHLNLHINSLELGDSAVYFCASSQDLFGNQPQHFGDGTRLSIL.

This clonotype was counted a few times. The rearrangement uses TRBV7-9 and TRBJ2-5, with D possibly matching TRBD2 (6 bases). The V end lost 7 bases, the J end lost 1 base, and 19 bases lay between the germline ends. Per germline, CDR1 SEHNR and CDR2 FQNEAQ (reference sequence). The CDR3 is made up of 16 amino acids. The CDR3 nucleotides read TGTGCCAGCACCAATTTGGTGGAGGGGCCCCAAGAGACCCAGTACTTC. Translated: CASTNLVEGPQETQYF. Using reference TRBV7-9 and TRBJ2-5 for the parts outside the CDR3, the full variable domain is DTGVSQNPRHKITKRGQNVTFRCDPISEHNRLYWYRQTLGQGPEFLTYFQNEAQLEKSRLLSDRFSAERPKGSFSTLEIQRTEQGDSAMYLCASTNLVEGPQETQYFGPGTRLLVL.

The chain links TRBV6-5 to TRBJ2-5; 7 nucleotides align to TRBD1. Trimming cost V 0 bases and J 2 bases; bases outside gene matches: 3. The CDR3 loop spans 15 amino acids. Germline CDR1 is MNHEY and CDR2 is SVGAGI. CDR3 protein: CASSYSRTGQETQYF. In DNA form, the CDR3 reads TGTGCCAGCAGTTACTCTAGGACAGGACAAGAGACCCAGTACTTC.

The chain links TRBV12-3 or TRBV12-4 to TRBJ1-6, with 8 bases identical to TRBD1. The CDR3 sequence is 16 residues long. Trimming took 6 bases from V and 9 from J; bases not matched to a gene: 13. DNA for the CDR3: TGTGCCAGCAGCCTACTTGGACAGGGCTCGGGTTCACCCCTCCACTTT. Its protein is CASSLLGQGSGSPLHF.

This clonotype was found many times. The chain is built from TRBV20-1 and TRBJ2-2; the match to TRBD1 covers 9 bases. Germline values: CDR1 DFQATT, CDR2 SNEGSKA (reference sequence). The CDR3 spans 17 residues. Trimming removed 0 bases from V and 3 bases from J; junction bases left unmatched: 8. The CDR3 DNA is TGCAGTGCTAGAGATCAGTTTGGGACAGGGTACACCGGGGAGCTGTTTTTT. Its translation: CSARDQFGTGYTGELFF.

This clonotype was seen ten or more times. The chain joins TRBV27 to TRBJ2-1, with D possibly matching TRBD1 (6 bases). Trimming shortened V by 5 bases and J by 5 bases, and 13 bases separated the two germline ends. The CDR3 is made up of 14 amino acids. The V gene's germline CDR1 is MNHEY and CDR2 SMNVEV (reference sequence). As DNA, the CDR3 is TGTGCCAGCAGTGTGCGCGACAGGAACAATGAGCAGTTCTTC. Its translation: CASSVRDRNNEQFF.

At least ten counts were recorded for this clonotype. The chain links TRBV7-2 to TRBJ2-1, with 8 bases aligning to TRBD2. The CDR3 runs to 16 residues. CDR1 and CDR2 from the germline V gene are SGHTA and FQGNSA. Trimming cost V 4 bases and J 10 bases; bases outside gene matches: 15. CDR3 in amino acids: CASSSTGTRVVKEQFF. CDR3 DNA sequence: TGTGCCAGCAGCTCCACCGGGACTAGGGTAGTCAAAGAGCAGTTCTTC.